This T cell receptor beta chain is drawn from a study of blood T cell repertoires in COVID-19. Study background: Whether acute or convalescent, the COVID-19 samples came from the United States, Italy and Spain.

This CDR3 is built from 15 residues. V trimming: 2 bases; J trimming: 7 bases; junction bases outside the gene matches: 4. Germline V gene lookup returns CDR1 MNHEY and CDR2 SVGAGI. Profiled with immunoSEQ multiplex PCR; TCRdb holds only in-frame clones, not every one. The table lists more than 60,000 clones, 70% to 90% of them singletons. Source material: peripheral blood. This sequence was found in an elderly woman with active or convalescent COVID-19. The chain links TRBV6-5 to TRBJ2-1; 11 positions agree with TRBD2. In DNA form, the CDR3 reads TGTGCCAGCAGTTACGTAGCGGGGGGGCAGAATGAGCAGTTCTTC. The encoded protein is CASSYVAGGQNEQFF.